This TCR beta chain was sequenced in a study of Tregs in tolerant kidney transplant recipients. About the study: Recipients received nonmyeloablative bone marrow transplants from related graft donors, with transient mixed chimerism.

Study-level findings and limits: For some patients, primers changed over time, blocking nucleotide-level comparison. This study did not directly address biological reproducibility.

Only in-frame clones appear in the TCRdb table, and some are missing; sequencing was by immunoSEQ multiplex PCR. The sample has about 110,000 clones, almost 90% seen once; the top ten hold around 0.35%. This clone has a single count. Its specificity is unknown. CDR1 is SGHAT and CDR2 is FQNNGV in the germline V gene. Trimming shortened V by 1 base and J by 0 bases, and 9 bases separated the two germline ends. The CDR3 has 15 residues. The material sequenced was CD4+ T cells from blood, taken before the transplant. The rearrangement links TRBV11-2 to TRBJ1-1; unclear D gene. The origin of this receptor is a human donor who received a combined kidney and bone marrow transplant. The CDR3 nucleotides read TGTGCCAGCAGCTTAGTTGGGAGCATGAACACTGAAGCTTTCTTT. Its protein is CASSLVGSMNTEAFF.